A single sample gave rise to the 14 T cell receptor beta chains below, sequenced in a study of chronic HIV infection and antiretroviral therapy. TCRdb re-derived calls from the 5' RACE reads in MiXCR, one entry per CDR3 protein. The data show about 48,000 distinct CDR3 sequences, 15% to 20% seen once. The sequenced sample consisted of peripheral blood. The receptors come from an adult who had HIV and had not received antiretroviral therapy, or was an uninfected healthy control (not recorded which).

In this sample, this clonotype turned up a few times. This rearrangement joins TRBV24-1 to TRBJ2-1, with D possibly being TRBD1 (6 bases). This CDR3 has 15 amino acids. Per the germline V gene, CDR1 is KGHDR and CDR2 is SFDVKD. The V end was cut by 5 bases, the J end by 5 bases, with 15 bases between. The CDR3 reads CATSAAGARDNEQFF. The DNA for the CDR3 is TGTGCCACCAGTGCCGCAGGGGCCCGGGACAATGAGCAGTTCTTC.

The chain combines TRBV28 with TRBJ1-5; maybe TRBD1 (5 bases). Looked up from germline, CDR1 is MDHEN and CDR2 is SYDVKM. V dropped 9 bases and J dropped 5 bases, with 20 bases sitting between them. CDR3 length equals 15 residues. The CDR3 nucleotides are TGTGCCAGTCGCCACTCCGGGACGGACCATCAGCCCCAGCATTTT. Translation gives CASRHSGTDHQPQHF.

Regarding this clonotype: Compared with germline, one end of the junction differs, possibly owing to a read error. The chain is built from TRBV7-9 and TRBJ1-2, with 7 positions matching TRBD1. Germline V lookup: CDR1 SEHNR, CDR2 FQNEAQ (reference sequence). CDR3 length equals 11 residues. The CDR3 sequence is CASSSSGGFKF. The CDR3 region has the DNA TGTGCCAGCAGCTCCTCAGGGGGTTTTAAGTTC.

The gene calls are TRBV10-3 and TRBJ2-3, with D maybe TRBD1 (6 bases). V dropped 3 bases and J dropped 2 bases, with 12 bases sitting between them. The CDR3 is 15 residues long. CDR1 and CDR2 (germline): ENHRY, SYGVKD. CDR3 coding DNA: TGTGCCATCAGTGAACCAACAGGGTACACAGATACGCAGTATTTT. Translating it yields CAISEPTGYTDTQYF.

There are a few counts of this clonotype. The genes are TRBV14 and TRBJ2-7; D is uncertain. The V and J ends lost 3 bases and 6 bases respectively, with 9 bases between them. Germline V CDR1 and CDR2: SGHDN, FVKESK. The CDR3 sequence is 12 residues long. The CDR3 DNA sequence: TGTGCCAGCAGCCACATACACGGCGAGCAGTACTTC. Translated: CASSHIHGEQYF.

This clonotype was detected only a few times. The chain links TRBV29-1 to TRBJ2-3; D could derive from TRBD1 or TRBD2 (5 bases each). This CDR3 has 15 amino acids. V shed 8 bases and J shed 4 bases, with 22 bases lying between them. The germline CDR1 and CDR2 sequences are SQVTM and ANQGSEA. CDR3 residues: CSTVRPEGLADTQYF. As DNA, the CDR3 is TGCAGCACCGTCAGACCTGAGGGGCTGGCAGATACGCAGTATTTT.

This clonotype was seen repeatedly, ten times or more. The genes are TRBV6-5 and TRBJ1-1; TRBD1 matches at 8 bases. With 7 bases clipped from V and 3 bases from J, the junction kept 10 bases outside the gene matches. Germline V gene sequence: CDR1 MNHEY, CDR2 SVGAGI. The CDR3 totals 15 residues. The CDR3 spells CASKKLQGADTEAFF. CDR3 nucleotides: TGTGCCAGCAAGAAGTTGCAGGGGGCGGACACTGAAGCTTTCTTT.

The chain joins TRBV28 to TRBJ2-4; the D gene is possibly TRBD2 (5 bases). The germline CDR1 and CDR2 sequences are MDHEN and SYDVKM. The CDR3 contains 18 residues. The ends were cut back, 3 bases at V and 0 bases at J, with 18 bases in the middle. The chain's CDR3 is CASSFPRSGSLAKNIQYF. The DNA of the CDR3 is TGTGCCAGCAGTTTCCCCCGCTCGGGGTCATTAGCCAAAAACATTCAGTACTTC.

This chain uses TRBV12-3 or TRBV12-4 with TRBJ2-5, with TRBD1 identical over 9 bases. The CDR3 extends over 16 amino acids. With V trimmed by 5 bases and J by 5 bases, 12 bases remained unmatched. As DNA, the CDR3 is TGTGCCAGCAGTAACCTACAGGGGGCTGGGGGTGAGACCCAGTACTTC. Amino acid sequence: CASSNLQGAGGETQYF.

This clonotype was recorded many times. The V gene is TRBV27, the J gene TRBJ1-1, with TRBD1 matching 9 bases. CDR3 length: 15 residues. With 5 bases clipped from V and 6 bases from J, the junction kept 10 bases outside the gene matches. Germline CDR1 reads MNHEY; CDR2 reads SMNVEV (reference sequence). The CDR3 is CASSSQDRGIPEAFF. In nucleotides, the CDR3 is TGTGCCAGCAGTAGCCAGGACAGGGGTATCCCTGAAGCTTTCTTT.

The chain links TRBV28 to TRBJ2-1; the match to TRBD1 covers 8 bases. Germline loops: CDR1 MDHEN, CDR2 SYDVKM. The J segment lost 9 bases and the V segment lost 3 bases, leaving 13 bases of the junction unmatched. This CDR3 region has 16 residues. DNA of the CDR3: TGTGCCAGCAGTTTGGGGACTTCCGGGACAGGAGTTGAGCAGTTCTTC. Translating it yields CASSLGTSGTGVEQFF.

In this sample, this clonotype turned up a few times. In DNA, the CDR3 is TGTGCCAGCAGTTTAAGGAGCATGAACACTGAAGCTTTCTTT. This translates into CASSLRSMNTEAFF. V and J are TRBV27 and TRBJ1-1; the D is unclear. V was cut by 2 bases and J by 0 bases, with 7 bases left in between. CDR3 length equals 14 residues. The germline V gene encodes CDR1 MNHEY and CDR2 SMNVEV (reference sequence).

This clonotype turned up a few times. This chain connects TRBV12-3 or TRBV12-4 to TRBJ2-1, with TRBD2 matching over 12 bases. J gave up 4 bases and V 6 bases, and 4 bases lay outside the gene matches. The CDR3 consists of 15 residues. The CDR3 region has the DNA TGTGCCAGCAGACCCACTAGCGGGAGGTACAATGAGCAGTTCTTC. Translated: CASRPTSGRYNEQFF.

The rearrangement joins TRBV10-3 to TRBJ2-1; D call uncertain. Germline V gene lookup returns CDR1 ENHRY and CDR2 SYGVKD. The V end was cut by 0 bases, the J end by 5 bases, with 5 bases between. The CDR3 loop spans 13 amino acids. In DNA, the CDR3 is TGTGCCATCAGTGAGTCGGGTCACAATGAGCAGTTCTTC. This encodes CAISESGHNEQFF.